This record looks at one TCR beta chain sequence and its context. The CDR3 length is 18 residues. V dropped 4 bases and J dropped 4; count of bases not matched to a gene: 8. Germline CDR1 reads MDHEN; CDR2 reads SYDVKM. These data originate in a study of shared clonotypes between healthy human individuals. Sequenced by immunoSEQ multiplex PCR; TCRdb stores in-frame clones only, minus some. The sample carries about 2.4 million clones, approximately 93% recorded once. The chain recombines TRBV28 with TRBJ2-1; 15 nucleotides line up with TRBD2. This TCR derives from a man between 18 and 35 years old in good health. Some clones in this sample may be carry-over from other donors' samples. The source material was naive CD4+ T cells from PBMCs. Subset specified: CD45RA+ positively selected. The CDR3 region has the DNA TGTGCCAGCAGTTCGAGGACTAGCGGGAGGGCTCGGTACAATGAGCAGTTCTTC. Translation gives CASSSRTSGRARYNEQFF.